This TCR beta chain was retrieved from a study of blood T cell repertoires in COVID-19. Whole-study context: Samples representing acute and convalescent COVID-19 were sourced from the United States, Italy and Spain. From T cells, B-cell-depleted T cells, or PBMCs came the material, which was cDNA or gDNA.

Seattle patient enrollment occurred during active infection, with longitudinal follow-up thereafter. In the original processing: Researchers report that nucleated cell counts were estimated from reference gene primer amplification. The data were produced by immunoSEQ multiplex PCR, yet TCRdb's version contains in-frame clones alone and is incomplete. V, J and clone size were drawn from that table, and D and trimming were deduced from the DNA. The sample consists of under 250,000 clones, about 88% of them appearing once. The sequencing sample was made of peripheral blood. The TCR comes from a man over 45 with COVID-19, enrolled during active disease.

This CDR3 is CASSISHARGFSYEQYF. The CDR3 bases are TGTGCCAGTAGTATTTCTCACGCGCGGGGGTTCTCCTACGAGCAGTACTTC. The chain carries TRBV19 and TRBJ2-7; 7 bases align to TRBD2. V was clipped by 3 bases and J by 0 bases; unmatched bases: 11. Per germline, CDR1 LNHDA and CDR2 SQIVND (reference sequence). The CDR3 is 17 residues long.